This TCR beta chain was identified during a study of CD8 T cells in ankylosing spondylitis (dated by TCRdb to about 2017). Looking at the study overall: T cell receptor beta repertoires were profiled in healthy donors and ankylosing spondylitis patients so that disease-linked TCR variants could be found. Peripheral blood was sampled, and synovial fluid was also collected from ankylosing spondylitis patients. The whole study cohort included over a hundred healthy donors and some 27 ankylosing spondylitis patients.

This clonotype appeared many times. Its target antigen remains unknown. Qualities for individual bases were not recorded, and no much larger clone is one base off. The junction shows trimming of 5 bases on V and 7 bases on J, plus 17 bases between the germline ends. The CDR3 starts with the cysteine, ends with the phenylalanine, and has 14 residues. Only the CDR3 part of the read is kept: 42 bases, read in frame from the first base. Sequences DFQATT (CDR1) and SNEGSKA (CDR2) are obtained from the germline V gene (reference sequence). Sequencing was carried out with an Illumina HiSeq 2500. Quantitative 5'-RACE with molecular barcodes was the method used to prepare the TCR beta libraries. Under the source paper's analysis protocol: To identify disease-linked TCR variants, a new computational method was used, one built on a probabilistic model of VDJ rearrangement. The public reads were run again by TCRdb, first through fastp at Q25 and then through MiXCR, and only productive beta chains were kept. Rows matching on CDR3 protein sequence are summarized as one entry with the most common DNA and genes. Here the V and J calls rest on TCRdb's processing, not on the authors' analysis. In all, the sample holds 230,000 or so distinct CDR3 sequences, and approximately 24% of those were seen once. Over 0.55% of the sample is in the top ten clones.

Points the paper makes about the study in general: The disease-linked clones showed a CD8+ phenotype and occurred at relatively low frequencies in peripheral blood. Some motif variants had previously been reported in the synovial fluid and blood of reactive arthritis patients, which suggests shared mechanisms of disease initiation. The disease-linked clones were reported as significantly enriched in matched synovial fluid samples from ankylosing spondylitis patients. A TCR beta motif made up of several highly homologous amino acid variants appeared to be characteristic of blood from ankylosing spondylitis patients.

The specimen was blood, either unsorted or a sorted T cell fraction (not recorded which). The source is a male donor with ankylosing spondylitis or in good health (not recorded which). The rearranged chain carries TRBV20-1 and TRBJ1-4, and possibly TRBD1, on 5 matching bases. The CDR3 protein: CSALMWGGSEKLFF. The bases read TGCAGTGCTCTTATGTGGGGCGGTTCTGAAAAACTGTTTTTT.